This T cell receptor (beta chain) was captured in a study of blood T cell repertoires in COVID-19. About the study: Samples came from the United States, Italy and Spain, spanning acute and convalescent COVID-19. The analysed material was cDNA or gDNA that came from T cells, B-cell-depleted T cells, or PBMCs.

Trimming left V 3 bases short and J 3 bases short, with 11 bases between. Germline V gene lookup returns CDR1 DFQATT and CDR2 SNEGSKA (reference sequence). The CDR3 has 13 amino acids. In the source study's methods: Reference gene primer amplification yielded estimated nucleated cell counts. Only in-frame clones appear in the TCRdb table, and some are missing; sequencing was by immunoSEQ multiplex PCR. V and J calls and clone size are those listed in that table; D and trimming were worked out from the DNA. The data show roughly 150,000 clones, 70% to 90% seen once. The sequence derives from a man aged 60 to 69 with acute or convalescent COVID-19. The V gene is TRBV20-1, the J gene TRBJ1-1, with unresolved D. Sequencing was performed on peripheral blood. CDR3 sequence reads: CSASRGGDTEAFF. CDR3 DNA sequence: TGCAGTGCTAGTCGGGGAGGAGACACTGAAGCTTTCTTT.